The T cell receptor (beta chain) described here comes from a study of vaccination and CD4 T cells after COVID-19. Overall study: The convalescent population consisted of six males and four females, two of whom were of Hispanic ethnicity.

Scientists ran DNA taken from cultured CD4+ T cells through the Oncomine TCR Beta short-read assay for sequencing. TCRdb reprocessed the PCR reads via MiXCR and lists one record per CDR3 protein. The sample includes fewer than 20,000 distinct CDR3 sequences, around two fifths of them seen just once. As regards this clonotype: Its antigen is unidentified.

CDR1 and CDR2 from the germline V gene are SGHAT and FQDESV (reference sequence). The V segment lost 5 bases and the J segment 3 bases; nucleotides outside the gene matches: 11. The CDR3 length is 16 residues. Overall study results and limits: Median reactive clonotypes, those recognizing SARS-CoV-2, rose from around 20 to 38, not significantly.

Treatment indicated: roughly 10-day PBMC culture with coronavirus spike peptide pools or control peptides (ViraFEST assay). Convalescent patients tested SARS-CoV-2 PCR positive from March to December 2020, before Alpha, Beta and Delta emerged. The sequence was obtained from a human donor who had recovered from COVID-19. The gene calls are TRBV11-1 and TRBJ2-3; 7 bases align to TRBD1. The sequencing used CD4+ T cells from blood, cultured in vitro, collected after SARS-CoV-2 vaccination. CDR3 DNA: TGTGCCAGCAGCCACCCCGGCCCGGGACAGACAGATACGCAGTATTTT. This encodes CASSHPGPGQTDTQYF.